Each of the 16 T cell receptor beta chains below was sequenced from the same sample in a study of response to subunit inactivated influenza vaccine. TCRdb fed the RT-PCR reads into MiXCR, producing one record per CDR3 protein. The repertoire has hundreds of thousands of distinct CDR3 sequences, 15% to 17% of them found once; the top ten carry 11%. The sequencing used PBMCs from blood, collected 11 to 12 days after vaccination. These receptors all come from a man aged 50 or older who received an inactivated influenza vaccine.

The rearrangement uses TRBV14 and TRBJ2-1, with D possibly TRBD2 on 5 matching bases. The CDR3 extends over 16 amino acids. The V end lost 2 bases, the J end lost 3 bases, and 14 bases lay between the germline ends. Germline CDR1 reads SGHDN; CDR2 reads FVKESK. CDR3 nucleotides: TGTGCCAGCAGCCAACGGCTAGGACTTATCTACAATGAGCAGTTCTTC. Amino acids: CASSQRLGLIYNEQFF.

As DNA, the CDR3 is TGTGCCAGCAGTTACGGCACCTCCTACGAGCAGTACTTC. It encodes CASSYGTSYEQYF. The V call is TRBV6-5, the J call TRBJ2-7; D is ambiguous. Trimming shortened V by 2 bases and J by 0 bases, and 5 bases separated the two germline ends. The CDR3 loop spans 13 amino acids. Germline CDR1 and CDR2: MNHEY and SVGAGI.

The sample holds a few counts of this clonotype. J is TRBJ2-1 and V is TRBV7-9, with D tentatively TRBD2 (6 bases). CDR1 is SEHNR, CDR2 FQNEAQ, per germline (reference sequence). Trimming stripped 1 base from V and 8 bases from J, with 12 bases between. The CDR3 is 14 amino acids. The CDR3 sequence: CASSLGRLVDEQFF. CDR3 DNA sequence: TGTGCCAGCAGCTTAGGAAGACTAGTCGATGAGCAGTTCTTC.

The chain links TRBV29-1 to TRBJ1-2, with a possible D match to TRBD1 (6 bases). V was trimmed by 3 bases and J by 6 bases, leaving 11 bases between them. The CDR3 consists of 12 residues. The germline gives CDR1 SQVTM, CDR2 ANQGSEA. The CDR3 here is CSVDGQGNGYTF. The CDR3 coding sequence is TGCAGCGTTGACGGGCAGGGGAATGGCTACACCTTC.

The chain uses TRBV4-3 and TRBJ2-7; D may be TRBD2 (6 bases). Trimming removed 3 bases at V and 2 bases at J, with 17 bases between. In germline, CDR1 is LGHNA, CDR2 YSLEER. This CDR3 is 16 amino acids long. The CDR3 region has the DNA TGCGCCAGCAGCCACGCGGTCGGGAGCCCCACCTACGAGCAGTACTTC. It is translated as CASSHAVGSPTYEQYF.

This chain connects TRBV20-1 to TRBJ2-3; no reliable D call. CDR3 length: 12 amino acids. Germline V gives CDR1 DFQATT, CDR2 SNEGSKA (reference sequence). The V gene lost 4 bases and the J gene lost 0 bases, with 5 bases spanning the gap. DNA for the CDR3: TGCAGTGCTACCTCTAGCACAGATACGCAGTATTTT. Translated: CSATSSTDTQYF.

There are a few counts of this clonotype. The chain is built from TRBV12-3 or TRBV12-4 and TRBJ1-1; 9 nucleotides agree with TRBD1. This CDR3 contains 15 residues. V lost 5 bases, J lost 3 bases, and 7 bases stayed unmatched. The CDR3 here is CASSRQGVGYTEAFF. CDR3 DNA sequence: TGTGCCAGCAGTAGACAGGGGGTAGGATACACTGAAGCTTTCTTT.

This clonotype was seen a handful of times. The chain combines TRBV4-3 with TRBJ1-2, with 10 bases fitting TRBD1. The CDR3 consists of 17 residues. V dropped 4 bases and J dropped 8; count of bases not matched to a gene: 16. The germline CDR1 and CDR2 sequences are LGHNA and YSLEER. The CDR3 reads CASSPSYVAGQGSGYTF. The CDR3 DNA reads TGCGCCAGCAGCCCGTCCTACGTAGCGGGACAGGGGTCCGGCTACACCTTC.

V is TRBV15 and J is TRBJ2-7; 8 bases are a match to TRBD2. The junction had 19 bases not matched to a gene; V was cut back by 2 bases and J by 4 bases. Germline V gene data show CDR1 as LNHNV and CDR2 as YYDKDF (reference sequence). The CDR3 totals 19 residues. The CDR3 protein is CATSRPYGGGRLRLYEQYF. The CDR3, as DNA: TGTGCCACCAGCAGACCCTACGGCGGGGGGCGGCTGCGACTGTACGAGCAGTACTTC.

The CDR3 reads CSAGGQAGNEQFF. The CDR3 region has the DNA TGCAGTGCCGGCGGACAGGCCGGGAATGAGCAGTTCTTC. The chain has TRBV20-1 and TRBJ2-1, with TRBD1 identical over 7 bases. This CDR3 has 13 amino acids. The ends lost 6 bases at V and 7 bases at J; junction bases unmatched: 9. The germline gives CDR1 DFQATT, CDR2 SNEGSKA (reference sequence).

This chain connects TRBV20-1 to TRBJ2-7; a weak D match, TRBD1 (7 bases). V was clipped by 1 base and J by 2 bases, with 12 bases between them. The CDR3 sequence is 14 residues long. Germline lookup yields CDR1 DFQATT and CDR2 SNEGSKA (reference sequence). In DNA form, the CDR3 reads TGCAGTGCTAGAGTGGGCAGGGGGGCCTACGAGCAGTACTTC. As protein: CSARVGRGAYEQYF.

The chain links TRBV28 to TRBJ1-4; TRBD1 matches 10 bases. From germline, CDR1 is MDHEN and CDR2 SYDVKM. CDR3 length: 15 amino acids. Losses at the gene ends were 2 bases for V and 9 bases for J; bases not matched to a gene: 6. The CDR3 DNA reads as TGTGCCAGCAGTTTACCGGGGACAGGGGACAAAAAACTGTTTTTT. This gives the protein CASSLPGTGDKKLFF. The whole variable domain, remainder taken from reference TRBV28 and TRBJ1-4, is DVKVTQSSRYLVKRTGEKVFLECVQDMDHENMFWYRQDPGLGLRLIYFSYDVKMKEKGDIPEGYSVSREKKERFSLILESASTNQTSMYLCASSLPGTGDKKLFFGSGTQLSVL.

This clonotype has at least ten counts. Here the CDR3 reads CSAEGRAFNQPQHF. The CDR3, as DNA: TGCAGTGCTGAGGGACGGGCGTTCAATCAGCCCCAGCATTTT. The chain recombines TRBV20-1 with TRBJ1-5, with D perhaps matching TRBD1 (5 bases). The germline CDR1 and CDR2 sequences are DFQATT and SNEGSKA (reference sequence). Between the trimmed V and J ends, which lost 5 bases and 3 bases, there was a span of 14 bases. This CDR3 has 14 residues.

This clonotype has a handful of counts. The V and J genes are TRBV6-2 or TRBV6-3 and TRBJ2-7, with 7 bases fitting TRBD1. The germline V gene has CDR1 MNHEY and CDR2 SVGEGT. The CDR3 loop spans 12 amino acids. V shed 7 bases and J 4 bases; nucleotides not matched to a gene: 4. CDR3 in DNA: TGTGCCAGCAACCCAGGGGGATACGAGCAGTACTTC. It codes for CASNPGGYEQYF.

This clonotype was seen many times. The chain recombines TRBV12-3 or TRBV12-4 with TRBJ2-4, with TRBD1 matching over 8 bases. This CDR3 contains 15 residues. The V and J ends lost 7 bases and 9 bases, in that order; junction bases with no gene match: 14. The CDR3: CASTPGTGLSGIQYF. CDR3 bases: TGTGCCAGCACCCCCGGGACAGGACTATCTGGCATTCAGTACTTC.

This clonotype occurred many times. The junction and the germline gene differ at one end; a read error may be behind it. V is TRBV5-6 and J is TRBJ2-1; D not certain. This CDR3 is 14 amino acids long. From germline, CDR1 is SGHDT and CDR2 YYEEEE. The CDR3 coding sequence is TGTGCCAGCAGTTTGGAACTTAGGTACAATGAGCAGTTCTTC. Its protein product is CASSLELRYNEQFF.